These 2 T cell receptor beta chains originate from one sample sequenced in a study of siplizumab effects on memory and regulatory T cells. Assay used: immunoSEQ multiplex PCR; TCRdb lists only in-frame clones, some missing. The data contain 70,000 to 100,000 clones, around 97% of them seen just once; the ten biggest clones take up around 0.029%. Sequencing was done on a sample of naive CD4+ T cells sorted from blood. Every receptor here comes from a human donor in good health.

The chain links TRBV6-5 to TRBJ1-1; tentative D call: TRBD1 (6 bases). V dropped 5 bases and J dropped 1 base, with 11 bases sitting between them. CDR3 length equals 14 residues. CDR1 is MNHEY and CDR2 is SVGAGI in the germline V gene. The CDR3 region is CASSPGTPNTEAFF. The DNA of the CDR3 is TGTGCCAGCAGTCCCGGGACACCGAACACTGAAGCTTTCTTT.

The gene calls are TRBV25-1 and TRBJ1-5, with D possibly TRBD1 on 5 matching bases. V was pared by 6 bases and J by 5 bases, with 14 bases between. This CDR3 contains 14 residues. Germline V gene sequence: CDR1 MGHDK, CDR2 SYGVNS. CDR3 coding DNA: TGTGCCAGCAGCGAGAGGGGATGGGATCAGCCCCAGCATTTT. It yields the protein CASSERGWDQPQHF. Drawing the rest from reference TRBV25-1 and TRBJ1-5, the complete variable domain is EADIYQTPRYLVIGTGKKITLECSQTMGHDKMYWYQQDPGMELHLIHYSYGVNSTEKGDLSSESTVSRIRTEHFPLTLESARPSHTSQYLCASSERGWDQPQHFGDGTRLSIL.